Below, 10 T cell receptor beta chains from the same sample are listed, as sequenced in a study of low-dose radiotherapy and immunotherapy resistance in tumors. Covering alpha and beta chains, TRAV- and TRBV-specific primers were used for the first-strand cDNA. PCR amplification of the TCRs was performed with Phusion for 20 PCR cycles, and it relied on a constant-region primer together with a V-primer adapter. TCRdb recomputed calls from the reads with MiXCR, one row per CDR3 protein. The sample yields 15,000 or so distinct CDR3 sequences, under 55% seen once. The receptors shown here come from a human donor with advanced metastatic prostate, ovarian, gallbladder or colorectal cancer (not recorded which). This table probably holds off-target reads from a library built for another chain.

This clonotype was recorded a few times. The J gene is TRBJ2-1, the V gene TRBV7-3, with D possibly matching TRBD2 (5 bases). V shed 5 bases and J shed 4 bases, with 6 bases lying between them. The germline gives CDR1 SGHTA, CDR2 FQGTGA. The CDR3 sequence is 12 residues long. The CDR3 is CASSRDYNEQFF. The CDR3 DNA is TGTGCCAGCAGCCGGGATTACAATGAGCAGTTCTTC.

This clonotype was seen more than once but under ten times. The CDR3 spells CASNQRARGSYNEQFF. DNA for the CDR3: TGTGCCAGTAATCAAAGGGCCCGGGGGTCCTACAATGAGCAGTTCTTC. J is TRBJ2-1 and V is TRBV28; possibly TRBD2 for D (6 bases). In germline, CDR1 is MDHEN, CDR2 SYDVKM. Trimming removed 9 bases at V and 1 base at J, with 19 bases between. This CDR3 is 16 amino acids long.

V and J are TRBV23-1 and TRBJ2-6; perhaps TRBD1 as D (5 bases). TRBV23-1 is designated an ORF whose function remains uncertain. Deletions cut 1 base from V and 0 bases from J, with 13 bases between. CDR3 length: 18 residues. The CDR3 sequence: CASSQWVRQSSGANVLTF. The CDR3 DNA reads TGCGCCAGCAGTCAATGGGTTAGACAGTCCTCTGGGGCCAACGTCCTGACTTTC.

This clonotype was detected only a few times. The chain combines TRBV6-6 with TRBJ2-7; D remains unclear. Trimming took off 6 bases at V and 2 bases at J, with 5 bases between the two ends. This CDR3 spans 11 amino acids. The germline V gene has CDR1 MNHNY and CDR2 SVGAGI (reference sequence). This chain's CDR3 is CASSPAYEQYF. The CDR3, as DNA: TGTGCCAGCAGCCCAGCCTACGAGCAGTACTTC.

V usage is TRBV13 and J usage is TRBJ2-3; 12 bases agree with TRBD2. The CDR3 sequence is 16 residues long. CDR1 and CDR2 from the germline V gene are PRHDT and FYEKMQ (reference sequence). V was pared by 5 bases and J by 5 bases, with 8 bases of the junction left unmatched. The CDR3 coding sequence is TGTGCCAGCAGCCCAAGGACTAGCGGGGCATTAGATACGCAGTATTTT. It codes for CASSPRTSGALDTQYF.

The V call is TRBV5-1, the J call TRBJ2-7, with D possibly matching TRBD2 (5 bases). This CDR3 contains 14 residues. Looked up from germline, CDR1 is SGHRS and CDR2 is YFSETQ. Trimming took 2 bases from V and 2 from J, leaving 11 bases between them. The CDR3 nucleotides are TGCGCCAGCAGCTTTGGTTCGGAGGCCTACGAGCAGTACTTC. It yields the protein CASSFGSEAYEQYF.

J is TRBJ2-1 and V is TRBV6-5, with 8 positions matching TRBD2. The length of the CDR3 is 13 residues. Germline assignment: CDR1 MNHEY and CDR2 SVGAGI. V lost 10 bases to trimming and J lost 7 bases; unmatched junction nucleotides: 9. In nucleotides, the CDR3 is TGTGCCACCCTAGCGGGTGGTAGGAATGAGCAGTTCTTC. Protein: CATLAGGRNEQFF.

In this sample, this clonotype turned up a few times. This chain uses TRBV3-1 with TRBJ1-6; TRBD1 is a possible D gene (5 bases). Looked up from germline, CDR1 is LGHDT and CDR2 is YNNKEL (reference sequence). Trimming cost V 2 bases and J 13 bases, with 12 bases left between them. This CDR3 comprises 13 residues. The CDR3 coding sequence is TGTGCCAGCAGCCAACCCGGGGCTTTTCCCCTCCACTTT. Translating it yields CASSQPGAFPLHF. The entire variable domain, with the rest obtained from reference TRBV3-1 and TRBJ1-6, is as follows: DTAVSQTPKYLVTQMGNDKSIKCEQNLGHDTMYWYKQDSKKFLKIMFSYNNKELIINETVPNRFSPKSPDKAHLNLHINSLELGDSAVYFCASSQPGAFPLHFGNGTRLTVT.

The CDR3 here is CATHPGGGIFVGELFF. The CDR3 region has the DNA TGTGCCACCCACCCCGGTGGAGGGATCTTTGTCGGGGAGCTGTTTTTT. The rearrangement joins TRBV19 to TRBJ2-2, with D perhaps TRBD2 (6 bases). This CDR3 spans 16 amino acids. Trimming removed 10 bases at V and 7 bases at J, with 25 bases between. CDR1 and CDR2 from the germline V gene are LNHDA and SQIVND (reference sequence).

The chain couples TRBV11-2 to TRBJ1-3, with D uncertain. The CDR3 runs to 15 residues. Germline assignment: CDR1 SGHAT and CDR2 FQNNGV. Deletions cut 4 bases from V and 0 bases from J, with 10 bases between. In DNA, the CDR3 is TGTGCCAGCAGCTCCCGACTGAACTCTGGAAACACCATATATTTT. Protein sequence: CASSSRLNSGNTIYF.